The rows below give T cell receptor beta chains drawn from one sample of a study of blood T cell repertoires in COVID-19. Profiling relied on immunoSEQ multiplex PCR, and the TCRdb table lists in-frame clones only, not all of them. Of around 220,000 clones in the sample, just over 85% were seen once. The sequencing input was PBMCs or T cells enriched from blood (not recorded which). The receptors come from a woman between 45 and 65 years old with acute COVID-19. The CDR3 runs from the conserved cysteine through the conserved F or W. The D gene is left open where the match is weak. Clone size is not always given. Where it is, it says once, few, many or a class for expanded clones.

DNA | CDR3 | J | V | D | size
TGCAGCGTTTCTGGGACTAGCGGGAGGGTATCCTACAATGAGCAGTTCTTC | CSVSGTSGRVSYNEQFF | TRBJ2-1 | TRBV29-1 | TRBD2 | NA
TGTGCCAGTAGTTGGGTCGGCCAGGGGAAAGTCAAATCCTACAATGAGCAGTTCTTC | CASSWVGQGKVKSYNEQFF | TRBJ2-1 | TRBV19 | NA | NA
TGTGCCAGCAGTGAAGCCAATCCGCAGGGTGGCTATGGCTACACCTTC | CASSEANPQGGYGYTF | TRBJ1-2 | TRBV6-1 | NA | NA
TGTGCCAGCAGTTTTAAGGGACAGGGTCTGTGGAAACTGTTTTTT | CASSFKGQGLWKLFF | TRBJ1-4 | TRBV27 | TRBD1 | once
TGTGCCAGTACCTCGGGGGGGCAGCCCGTAGAAGCTTTCTTT | CASTSGGQPVEAFF | TRBJ1-1 | TRBV19 | NA | once
TGTGCCAGTAGCACCAAAGGGGCCTACGAGCAGTACTTC | CASSTKGAYEQYF | TRBJ2-7 | TRBV19 | NA | few
TGTGCCAGCAGCCACACCGGACAGGGCTACGAGCAGTACTTC | CASSHTGQGYEQYF | TRBJ2-7 | TRBV7-9 | TRBD1 | NA
TGTGCCAGTCACATTAGCGGGGACGCGAACACCGGGGAGCTGTTTTTT | CASHISGDANTGELFF | TRBJ2-2 | TRBV9 | TRBD2 | NA
TGTGCCAGCAGCTTAACGCCTAGCGGGAGGGTGAGGAATGAGCAGTTCTTC | CASSLTPSGRVRNEQFF | TRBJ2-1 | TRBV7-3 | TRBD2 | NA
TGTGCCAGCAGCTTAGCGGGGCAGTCCCTCCACTTT | CASSLAGQSLHF | TRBJ1-6 | TRBV25-1 | NA | once
TGTGCCAGCAGCACATCCGGGACAGCTTACAATGAGCAGTTCTTC | CASSTSGTAYNEQFF | TRBJ2-1 | TRBV28 | TRBD1 | NA
TGTGCCAGCAGTGAAGGGGCCAGGGGAATCTACGAGCAGTACTTC | CASSEGARGIYEQYF | TRBJ2-7 | TRBV6-1 | NA | NA
TGTGCCAGCAGTAGAGGACTAGCGGGAGGCCCTCGGTACTTC | CASSRGLAGGPRYF | TRBJ2-5 | TRBV27 | TRBD2 | NA
TGTGCCAGCTCACCAAGCGGCCTAGCGGGGGCAAGCTCCTACGAGCAGTACTTC | CASSPSGLAGASSYEQYF | TRBJ2-7 | TRBV18 | TRBD2 | NA
TGTGCCAGCAGCTTGGGAGGGAAGGGCAGCTTGGGCACTGAAGCTTTCTTT | CASSLGGKGSLGTEAFF | TRBJ1-1 | TRBV5-8 | NA | NA
TGCAGCGTTGTTGATAGGGGGGGTTTTGTTGAGCAGTTCTTC | CSVVDRGGFVEQFF | TRBJ2-1 | TRBV29-1 | NA | NA
TGTGCCAGCAGCGAACTGGGAGAAGGGCTTAATGAAAAACTGTTTTTT | CASSELGEGLNEKLFF | TRBJ1-4 | TRBV6-1 | NA | NA
TGTGCCTGGAGTTTAACTGGACAGGGGATAGGGGCCAACGTCCTGACTTTC | CAWSLTGQGIGANVLTF | TRBJ2-6 | TRBV30 | TRBD1 | few
TGTGCCAGCAGCCGGGACTCCACCTACGAGCAGTACTTC | CASSRDSTYEQYF | TRBJ2-7 | TRBV7-9 | NA | once
TGTGCCAGCAGCCTAGGGGGCCCCGGGGAGCTGTTTTTT | CASSLGGPGELFF | TRBJ2-2 | TRBV28 | TRBD1 | NA
TGTGCCAGCAGTAAGTCGACAGGGGACTTCTCTGGAAACACCATATATTTT | CASSKSTGDFSGNTIYF | TRBJ1-3 | TRBV27 | TRBD1 | NA
TGTGCCAGCAGTTTATTGGGGGCGTATAGCATTCAGTACTTC | CASSLLGAYSIQYF | TRBJ2-4 | TRBV28 | NA | NA
TGTGCCACCAGTCCACCAGACAGCTACAATGAGCAGTTCTTC | CATSPPDSYNEQFF | TRBJ2-1 | TRBV24-1 | NA | NA
TGTGCCAGCAGCTTGGGGGGGCAGGGCCACACCATATATTTT | CASSLGGQGHTIYF | TRBJ1-3 | TRBV7-9 | NA | NA
TGTGCCAGCACCTCCCTATGGGACAGGGGGTGGTATGGCTACACCTTC | CASTSLWDRGWYGYTF | TRBJ1-2 | TRBV5-6 | TRBD1 | NA
TGTGCCAGCAGAAGAGGACAGGGCCCAGATACGCAGTATTTT | CASRRGQGPDTQYF | TRBJ2-3 | TRBV5-4 | TRBD1 | NA
TGCACCAGCAGCCAAGAACATTCTCGTCAGCGGGAGGGTCGGAGTGAGCAGTTCTTC | CTSSQEHSRQREGRSEQFF | TRBJ2-1 | TRBV1 | NA | NA
TGTGCCAGCAGCTTGGATCAGGGGGCCCAAGAGACCCAGTACTTC | CASSLDQGAQETQYF | TRBJ2-5 | TRBV5-4 | TRBD1 | NA
TGCGCCAGCAGCCAAGAAGCCAGGGACACCGGGGAGCTGTTTTTT | CASSQEARDTGELFF | TRBJ2-2 | TRBV4-1 | NA | once
TGTGCCAGCAGGAGGTTAGGCGGCAATCAGCCCCAGCATTTT | CASRRLGGNQPQHF | TRBJ1-5 | TRBV27 | NA | NA
TGTGCCAGCAGTCCGCCCCACGCAGGGGTGGGTAATGAAAAACTGTTTTTT | CASSPPHAGVGNEKLFF | TRBJ1-4 | TRBV28 | NA | few
TGCAGCGTTGCACAGGGAAGTAGCGAAAAACTGTTTTTT | CSVAQGSSEKLFF | TRBJ1-4 | TRBV29-1 | NA | NA
TGTGCCAGCACTCGAGGACTTGGACAGGGACTACACACTGAAGCTTTCTTT | CASTRGLGQGLHTEAFF | TRBJ1-1 | TRBV7-8 | TRBD1 | NA
TGCGCCAGCAGCCAAGACGCAAATAGCGGTTACAATGAGCAGTTCTTC | CASSQDANSGYNEQFF | TRBJ2-1 | TRBV4-1 | NA | NA
TGTGCCAGCACCACTAGCGGGAGTCGCGAGCAGTACTTC | CASTTSGSREQYF | TRBJ2-7 | TRBV7-9 | TRBD2 | NA
TGTGCCAGCAGCCGGACAGGGGGTAGCACAGATACGCAGTATTTT | CASSRTGGSTDTQYF | TRBJ2-3 | TRBV7-9 | TRBD1 | NA
TGTGCCAGCAGTCAAGGACTAGCGGGAGGGCCTACAGATACGCAGTATTTT | CASSQGLAGGPTDTQYF | TRBJ2-3 | TRBV28 | TRBD2 | NA
TGCGCCAGCAGCTTACAGGTCAATGAGCAGTTCTTC | CASSLQVNEQFF | TRBJ2-1 | TRBV5-1 | NA | NA
TGTGCCAGCAGTTTGCTCCGGGACAAGTTCGAAGACTCCAGTTCCCCGAGCAATCAGCCCCAGCATTTT | CASSLLRDKFEDSSSPSNQPQHF | TRBJ1-5 | TRBV28 | NA | NA